The clone carrying this TCR beta chain was counted only a few times. Exclusion followed for patients with uncontrolled infection, other autoimmune disease, pregnancy or lactation. This sample stems from a study of T cells in Graves' hyperthyroidism and ophthalmopathy. The germline V gene encodes CDR1 GTSNPN and CDR2 SVGIG (reference sequence). V was clipped by 2 bases and J by 7 bases; unmatched bases: 4. The CDR3 covers 14 residues. Researchers amplified the TCR beta CDR3 regions from RNA transcripts. TCR CDR3 underwent first-round RT-PCR with the HTBI primer set. TCRdb re-called the multiplex PCR reads with MiXCR, one entry per CDR3 protein. The sample comprises a few hundred thousand distinct CDR3 sequences, roughly 17% of which are singletons, and approximately 18% rests with the top ten.

Sequenced: blood. This chain uses TRBV30 with TRBJ1-5; 11 bases agree with TRBD1. This TCR was sampled from a young woman with Graves' ophthalmopathy. CDR3 nucleotide sequence: TGTGCCTGGAGTCGTGGGACAGGGGGACAGCCCCAGCATTTT. Translation gives CAWSRGTGGQPQHF.